The T cell receptor beta chain under discussion was sequenced for a study of blood T cell repertoires in COVID-19. About the study: Acute-phase and convalescent COVID-19 samples originated in the United States, Italy and Spain.

The length of the CDR3 is 14 residues. V was trimmed by 5 bases and J by 0 bases, leaving 10 bases between them. CDR1 and CDR2 from the germline V gene are MNHNY and SVGAGI (reference sequence). The table came from immunoSEQ multiplex PCR; TCRdb's copy has only in-frame clones and leaves some out. This table holds around 14,000 clones, 85% to 90% found once. Sequencing was done on a sample of peripheral blood. This sequence was found in a human donor in a cohort sampled during active COVID-19. The chain is built from TRBV6-6 and TRBJ1-1, with a tentative D call TRBD1 (5 bases). The CDR3 coding sequence is TGTGCCAGCAGTCGACAGAAGTTGAACACTGAAGCTTTCTTT. This translates into CASSRQKLNTEAFF.